This T cell receptor beta chain was sequenced for a study of identical twins. Study outcomes and limitations: The study found weaker excess twin sharing in beta out-of-frame sequences.

This clonotype was detected only a few times. The antigen is not known. TCRdb passed the 5' RACE reads through MiXCR, listing each CDR3 protein once. The sample lists about 700,000 distinct CDR3 sequences; less than 7% were seen once. V was cut by 4 bases and J by 4 bases, with 14 bases left in between. The CDR3 has 15 amino acids. Germline CDR1 and CDR2: MNHNS and SASEGT. This chain connects TRBV6-1 to TRBJ1-5, with D possibly matching TRBD1 (6 bases). Sequencing was done on a sample of naive T cells sorted from blood. This TCR was sampled from a man aged 18 to 30 in good health. The CDR3 nucleotides are TGTGCCAGCAGTGGAACAGGGAATCATAATCAGCCCCAGCATTTT. Amino acids: CASSGTGNHNQPQHF.